One sample yielded the 21 T cell receptor beta chains listed below, sequenced in a study of blood T cell repertoires in COVID-19. Libraries were prepared by immunoSEQ multiplex PCR; TCRdb keeps only in-frame clonotypes and omits some of them. The top ten hold roughly 4.8% of the sample, which has 270,000 or so clones, roughly 87% seen once. The sample taken for sequencing was peripheral blood. Every receptor here comes from a woman between 40 and 55 years old who had recovered from COVID-19.

This chain joins TRBV28 and TRBJ2-7, with 7 positions matching TRBD1. With V trimmed by 7 bases and J by 3 bases, 12 bases remained unmatched. The CDR3 is made up of 15 amino acids. Germline loops: CDR1 MDHEN, CDR2 SYDVKM. CDR3 amino acids: CASTETTGQFYEQYF. The CDR3 DNA is TGTGCCAGCACGGAAACGACAGGGCAGTTCTACGAGCAGTACTTC.

V gene TRBV9 combines with J gene TRBJ1-1, with a possible D match to TRBD1 (5 bases). Germline CDR1 is SGDLS and CDR2 is YYNGEE. The CDR3 covers 13 residues. The ends were cut back, 4 bases at V and 5 bases at J, with 12 bases in the middle. CDR3 protein: CASSRGSGTEAFF. CDR3 DNA: TGTGCCAGCAGCCGGGGGAGTGGTACTGAAGCTTTCTTT.

The V and J genes are TRBV30 and TRBJ2-3; TRBD1 matches 11 bases. The length of the CDR3 is 17 residues. Germline-derived CDR1 and CDR2 are GTSNPN and SVGIG (reference sequence). V trimming: 3 bases; J trimming: 0 bases; junction bases outside the gene matches: 8. CDR3 protein: CAWSGTGGLVSTDTQYF. The CDR3 DNA reads TGTGCCTGGAGCGGGACAGGGGGTCTTGTAAGCACAGATACGCAGTATTTT.

This chain uses TRBV19 with TRBJ2-7, with a weak D call TRBD1 (6 bases). This CDR3 contains 15 residues. V lost 3 bases and J lost 0, with 12 bases in between. Germline loops: CDR1 LNHDA, CDR2 SQIVND (reference sequence). CDR3 nucleotide sequence: TGTGCCAGTAGTATTTCCGGGACACGCTCCTACGAGCAGTACTTC. Its protein is CASSISGTRSYEQYF. Using reference TRBV19 and TRBJ2-7 for the parts outside the CDR3, the full variable domain is DGGITQSPKYLFRKEGQNVTLSCEQNLNHDAMYWYRQDPGQGLRLIYYSQIVNDFQKGDIAEGYSVSREKKESFPLTVTSAQKNPTAFYLCASSISGTRSYEQYFGPGTRLTVT.

The CDR3 DNA follows: TGTGCCAGCAGTTTTTCCGCCGAGGGGGCGGGGAATCAGCCCCAGCATTTT. This gives the protein CASSFSAEGAGNQPQHF. This rearrangement joins TRBV28 to TRBJ1-5; the match to TRBD1 covers 7 bases. Germline CDR1 reads MDHEN; CDR2 reads SYDVKM. Losses at the gene ends were 3 bases for V and 4 bases for J; bases not matched to a gene: 12. The CDR3 sequence is 17 residues long.

The gene calls are TRBV14 and TRBJ2-3; 9 bases are a match to TRBD1. Germline loops: CDR1 SGHDN, CDR2 FVKESK. Trimming took 6 bases from V and 3 from J; bases not matched to a gene: 10. The CDR3 consists of 16 residues. The CDR3 is CASSLDPGQGTDTQYF. CDR3 nucleotides: TGTGCCAGCAGTCTTGATCCGGGACAGGGAACAGATACGCAGTATTTT.

The V gene is TRBV18, the J gene TRBJ2-5; no firm D call. V shed 3 bases and J shed 0 bases, with 8 bases lying between them. Per the germline V gene, CDR1 is KGHSH and CDR2 is LQKENI. The CDR3 runs to 14 residues. The CDR3 reads CASSPPANQETQYF. The CDR3 coding sequence is TGTGCCAGCTCACCCCCAGCGAACCAAGAGACCCAGTACTTC.

The genes are TRBV28 and TRBJ2-2; D not resolved. The CDR3 has 14 residues. Germline CDR1 and CDR2: MDHEN and SYDVKM. The ends were cut back, 3 bases at V and 0 bases at J, with 5 bases in the middle. CDR3 nucleotide sequence: TGTGCCAGCAGTTTCGGTTCGAACACCGGGGAGCTGTTTTTT. Translating gives CASSFGSNTGELFF.

This clone came up a few times. The chain links TRBV6-5 to TRBJ1-3; 7 nucleotides match TRBD1. J gave up 3 bases and V 7 bases, and 6 bases lay outside the gene matches. The CDR3 consists of 14 residues. Germline CDR1 is MNHEY and CDR2 is SVGAGI. CDR3 loop: CASTLDRIGNTIYF. The DNA of the CDR3 is TGTGCCAGCACCCTGGACAGGATTGGAAACACCATATATTTT.

The rearrangement links TRBV6-5 to TRBJ2-6, with D possibly matching TRBD1 (5 bases). Trimming stripped 5 bases from V and 4 bases from J, with 12 bases between. CDR3 size: 15 residues. CDR1 and CDR2 from the germline V gene are MNHEY and SVGAGI. CDR3 amino acids: CASSPGQPGANVLTF. As DNA, the CDR3 is TGTGCCAGCAGTCCCGGACAACCCGGGGCCAACGTCCTGACTTTC.

CDR3 region: CASRGTGGEKLFF. CDR3 nucleotides: TGTGCCAGTAGAGGGACAGGGGGGGAAAAACTGTTTTTT. The gene calls are TRBV19 and TRBJ1-4; 11 bases map to TRBD1. The germline V gene encodes CDR1 LNHDA and CDR2 SQIVND (reference sequence). V was clipped by 6 bases and J by 8 bases; unmatched bases: 2. This CDR3 is 13 amino acids long.

This rearrangement joins TRBV5-6 to TRBJ2-5; possibly TRBD2 for D (6 bases). This CDR3 is 15 amino acids long. V lost 2 bases to trimming and J lost 4 bases, with 15 bases between them. CDR1 and CDR2 from the germline V gene are SGHDT and YYEEEE. CDR3: CASSFRRGVVETQYF. The CDR3, as DNA: TGTGCCAGCAGCTTTCGTCGCGGGGTGGTAGAGACCCAGTACTTC.

The CDR3 reads CASSPSGGETGELFF. The DNA for the CDR3 is TGTGCCAGCTCACCATCGGGCGGGGAGACCGGGGAGCTGTTTTTT. V usage is TRBV18 and J usage is TRBJ2-2, with D possibly matching TRBD2 (6 bases). Germline V gives CDR1 KGHSH, CDR2 LQKENI. Between the trimmed V and J ends, which lost 2 bases and 5 bases, there was a span of 12 bases. The length of the CDR3 is 15 residues.

The chain joins TRBV19 to TRBJ2-3, with D perhaps TRBD1 (5 bases). Trimming removed 5 bases at V and 3 bases at J, with 9 bases between. The germline V gene encodes CDR1 LNHDA and CDR2 SQIVND (reference sequence). The CDR3 consists of 13 residues. CDR3 bases: TGTGCCAGTAGTCCGGACACTACAGATACGCAGTATTTT. Translation: CASSPDTTDTQYF.

This chain uses TRBV27 with TRBJ2-2; D not certain. CDR1 and CDR2 (germline): MNHEY, SMNVEV (reference sequence). The CDR3 spans 13 residues. The V gene lost 1 base and the J gene lost 4 bases, with 4 bases spanning the gap. CDR3 protein: CASSLYSTGELFF. The CDR3, as DNA: TGTGCCAGCAGTTTATACTCCACCGGGGAGCTGTTTTTT.

V is TRBV11-2 and J is TRBJ2-4; TRBD1 is a possible D gene (5 bases). Trimming took 0 bases from V and 8 from J, leaving 14 bases between them. Germline values: CDR1 SGHAT, CDR2 FQNNGV. The CDR3 is made up of 15 amino acids. CDR3 sequence: CASSLEVGQGDIQYF. DNA for the CDR3: TGTGCCAGCAGCTTAGAAGTAGGCCAGGGTGACATTCAGTACTTC.

This chain connects TRBV7-2 to TRBJ2-3, with 9 bases matching TRBD2. Trimming cost V 1 base and J 0 bases; bases outside gene matches: 2. Germline V gives CDR1 SGHTA, CDR2 FQGNSA. The CDR3 has 16 residues. As DNA, the CDR3 is TGTGCCAGCAGCTTAGGCGGGAGGGCCAGCACAGATACGCAGTATTTT. Translated: CASSLGGRASTDTQYF.

The chain carries TRBV5-1 and TRBJ1-3; maybe TRBD1 (6 bases). V lost 0 bases and J lost 1, with 11 bases in between. The CDR3 totals 16 residues. CDR1 is SGHRS, CDR2 YFSETQ, per germline. CDR3 region: CASSLAETGSGNTIYF. The CDR3 DNA follows: TGCGCCAGCAGCTTGGCGGAGACAGGTTCTGGAAACACCATATATTTT.

In its sample, this clone was seen a few times. The chain is built from TRBV9 and TRBJ2-1; D uncertain. Between the trimmed V and J ends, which lost 3 bases and 10 bases, there was a span of 11 bases. Per germline, CDR1 SGDLS and CDR2 YYNGEE. This CDR3 has 12 amino acids. Here the CDR3 reads CASSARLGEQFF. The CDR3 coding sequence is TGTGCCAGCAGCGCGAGACTCGGGGAGCAGTTCTTC.

The genes are TRBV5-1 and TRBJ2-3; 9 bases map to TRBD2. Trimming removed 4 bases from V and 5 bases from J; junction bases left unmatched: 8. The CDR3 consists of 15 residues. Germline V lookup: CDR1 SGHRS, CDR2 YFSETQ. CDR3 DNA sequence: TGCGCCAGCAGCCGGACTAGCGCGAGTCAAGATACGCAGTATTTT. It translates to CASSRTSASQDTQYF. The variable domain in full, completed from reference TRBV5-1 and TRBJ2-3, reads KAGVTQTPRYLIKTRGQQVTLSCSPISGHRSVSWYQQTPGQGLQFLFEYFSETQRNKGNFPGRFSGRQFSNSRSEMNVSTLELGDSALYLCASSRTSASQDTQYFGPGTRLTVL.

In DNA, the CDR3 is TGTGCCAGCAGCCAAACCGGGACAGGGAAGGGAAATACGCAGTATTTT. It codes for CASSQTGTGKGNTQYF. This rearrangement joins TRBV3-1 (or the pseudogene TRBV3-2) to TRBJ2-3; the match to TRBD1 covers 9 bases. The J segment lost 7 bases and the V segment lost 2 bases, leaving 10 bases of the junction unmatched. The CDR3 spans 16 residues. CDR1 is LGHDT and CDR2 is YNNKEL in the germline V gene (reference sequence).